Here is one T cell receptor (beta chain) with its context. Its antigen is still unknown. This sample was included in a study of a mutant IDH1 vaccine in newly diagnosed glioma. Study overall: Patients received eight vaccinations in weeks 1, 3, 5, 7, 11, 15, 19, 23. Patients got radiotherapy, temozolomide, or both beforehand, and most got both.

Time point in this sample: week 5, during vaccination. With topical imiquimod, each dose of the vaccine consisted of 300 ug of mutant IDH1 20-mer peptide. The CDR3 spans 13 residues. The V end was cut by 5 bases, the J end by 4 bases, with 14 bases between. Per the germline V gene, CDR1 is GTSNPN and CDR2 is SVGIG (reference sequence). Whole-study results and caveats: A vaccine-induced immune response developed in 90% to 95% of the patients.

Libraries were prepared by immunoSEQ multiplex PCR; TCRdb keeps only in-frame clonotypes and omits some of them. The sample has over 30,000 clones; about four fifths are singletons. The source of this sequence is a man in his thirties or forties with glioma. Material: PBMCs, obtained from a glioma patient whose treatment included an IDH1 peptide vaccine. V usage is TRBV30 and J usage is TRBJ1-1; D remains ambiguous. The CDR3 here is CAWLAVEGTEAFF. CDR3 bases: TGTGCCTGGTTAGCTGTTGAGGGCACTGAAGCTTTCTTT. The variable domain in full, with the rest retrieved from reference TRBV30 and TRBJ1-1, is SQTIHQWPATLVQPVGSPLSLECTVEGTSNPNLYWYRQAAGRGLQLLFYSVGIGQISSEVPQNLSASRPQDRQFILSSKKLLLSDSGFYLCAWLAVEGTEAFFGQGTRLTVV.